The source of this T cell receptor (beta chain) is a study of immune evolution from preneoplasia to lung adenocarcinoma. The protocol was immunoSEQ multiplex PCR, while the TCRdb copy is restricted to in-frame clones and leaves out a portion. The profile shows approximately 9,700 clones, 75% to 85% of them singletons. Germline CDR1 and CDR2: MGHRA and YSYEKL. CDR3 length: 16 amino acids. V shed 3 bases, J shed 4 bases, and the junction held 9 bases outside the gene matches. This sequence joins TRBV4-1 and TRBJ2-1; the match to TRBD2 covers 7 bases. The sequencing input was FFPE minimally invasive lung adenocarcinoma tissue. The sequence was obtained from a person between 65 and 80 years old with lung adenocarcinoma. The CDR3 region has the DNA TGCGCCAGCAGCCACCCCGCTAGCGGAGCATACAATGAGCAGTTCTTC. Residues: CASSHPASGAYNEQFF.